These 2 T cell receptor beta chains originate from one sample sequenced in a study of identifying expanded T cells in peripheral blood. Sequencing used immunoSEQ multiplex PCR; TCRdb keeps in-frame clones, though not all of them. The sample lists around 90,000 clones, more than 70% occurring once. The sequenced sample was blood. The source of these receptors is a person aged 18-69 years in good health.

The chain recombines TRBV10-3 with TRBJ2-3, with unresolved D. The CDR3 runs to 15 residues. Germline lookup yields CDR1 ENHRY and CDR2 SYGVKD. V lost 4 bases, J lost 0 bases, and 11 bases lay in between. The CDR3 loop is CAISGMATSTDTQYF. The CDR3 DNA sequence: TGTGCCATCAGTGGGATGGCGACTAGCACAGATACGCAGTATTTT.

CDR3 residues: CASSDRGLETQYF. For the CDR3, the DNA is TGTGCCAGTAGTGACAGGGGGCTTGAGACCCAGTACTTC. The V call is TRBV19, the J call TRBJ2-5; 10 bases are a match to TRBD1. The germline gives CDR1 LNHDA, CDR2 SQIVND (reference sequence). The CDR3 length is 13 residues. V gave up 5 bases and J gave up 5 bases; unmatched junction bases: 2.